The following is a T cell receptor beta chain sequence with its context. What this receptor recognizes is not known. Per-nucleotide qualities are absent, and no much larger clonotype sits a single base away. V loses 4 bases of germline sequence and J loses 4 bases, and the interval between the two ends is 24 bases. The CDR3 goes from the cysteine to the phenylalanine over 18 residues. The sequence is cut down to CDR3 DNA, 54 bases in frame from base 1. CDR1 and CDR2 are read off the germline V gene as SGHTA and FQGNSA. The data are from a study of esophageal squamous cell carcinoma under preoperative chemotherapy (dated by TCRdb to between 2018 and 2020). For the wider study: In the study, TCR repertoires were profiled in both peripheral blood T cells and tumor-infiltrating lymphocytes. The study assessed how paclitaxel-nedaplatin chemotherapy affected T-cell receptor repertoires in patients with esophageal squamous cell carcinoma. Roughly 5 patients with primary esophageal squamous cell carcinoma made up the cohort. Repertoires were compared between samples taken before and after paclitaxel-nedaplatin therapy. What the work shows at the level of the full study, not this receptor alone: A significant increase in TCR diversity was observed in peripheral T cells after chemotherapy, whereas no such increase was observed in tumor-infiltrating lymphocytes. Paclitaxel-nedaplatin therapy caused immediate and substantial changes in clonotype frequency, and abundant clones were more likely to contract than to amplify. Tumor-infiltrating lymphocytes after treatment appeared to come partly from peripheral T cells migrating into the tumor, rather than solely from local clonal changes. A small cohort was used, with only 4 to 6 patients with esophageal squamous cell carcinoma being analyzed.

The method behind the library was PCR. The instrument given in TCRdb is HiSeq X Ten. TCR repertoires were characterized by high-throughput sequencing. TCRdb passed the public sequencing reads through fastp at Q25 and MiXCR, retaining productive beta sequences. Records with the same CDR3 protein are collapsed into one entry carrying the most frequent genes and DNA. The sample table holds 32,000 or so distinct CDR3 sequences, of which 52% were seen once. Of the sample, about 23% falls within the top ten clones. The time point tag for this specimen amounts to: after preoperative PTX-NDP chemotherapy. Patients received paclitaxel-nedaplatin as preoperative chemotherapy before surgery.

This sample was gathered from a patient given preoperative chemotherapy. The sequence is built from TRBV7-2 and TRBJ2-3; a weak D assignment points to TRBD2 (7 bases agree). The receptor's source is a human donor with esophageal squamous cell carcinoma. The donor label of this sample is uncertain. The CDR3 protein is CASSYRTRGGGGADTQYF. Read as DNA, the sequence is TGTGCCAGCAGCTACCGGACTAGGGGGGGGGGGGGGGCAGATACGCAGTATTTT.